This T cell receptor (beta chain) was documented in a study of blood T cell repertoires in COVID-19. Looking at the study overall: Italy, Spain and the United States were the sources of the convalescent and acute COVID-19 samples. T cells, B-cell-depleted T cells, or PBMCs supplied cDNA or gDNA.

Per the authors' pipeline: Quantification of nucleated cells was approximated via reference gene primer amplification. The method was immunoSEQ multiplex PCR; TCRdb's version includes in-frame clones alone and lacks a portion of them. That table supplies the V and J calls and clone size; D and trimming were determined from the DNA. This sample has roughly 85,000 clones, with roughly 80% found just once. V trimming: 4 bases; J trimming: 6 bases; junction bases outside the gene matches: 6. The germline V gene has CDR1 MGHRA and CDR2 YSYEKL. CDR3 length equals 14 residues. The sample consisted of peripheral blood. The receptor comes from a human donor in a cohort sampled during active COVID-19. The chain joins TRBV4-1 to TRBJ1-2; 9 nucleotides agree with TRBD1. The CDR3 here is CASSPGQGIDGYTF. CDR3 nucleotides: TGCGCCAGCAGCCCCGGACAGGGGATCGATGGCTACACCTTC.